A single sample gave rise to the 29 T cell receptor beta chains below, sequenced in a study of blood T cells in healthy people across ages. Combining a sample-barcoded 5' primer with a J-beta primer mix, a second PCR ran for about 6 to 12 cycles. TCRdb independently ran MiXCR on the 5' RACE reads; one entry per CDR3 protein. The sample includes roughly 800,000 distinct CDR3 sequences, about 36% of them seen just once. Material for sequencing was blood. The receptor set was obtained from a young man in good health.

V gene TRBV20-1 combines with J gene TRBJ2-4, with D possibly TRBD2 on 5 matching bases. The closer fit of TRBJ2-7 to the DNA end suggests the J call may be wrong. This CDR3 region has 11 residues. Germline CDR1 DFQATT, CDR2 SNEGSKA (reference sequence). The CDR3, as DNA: TGCAGTGCGAAGAGGGATGCCGAGCAGTACTTC. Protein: CSAKRDAEQYF.

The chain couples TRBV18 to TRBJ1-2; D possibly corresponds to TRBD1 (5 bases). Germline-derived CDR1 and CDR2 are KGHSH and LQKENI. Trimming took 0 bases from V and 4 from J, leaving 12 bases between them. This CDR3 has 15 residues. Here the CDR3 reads CASSPPPRVAYGYTF. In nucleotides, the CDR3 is TGTGCCAGCTCACCACCCCCCAGGGTTGCCTATGGCTACACCTTC. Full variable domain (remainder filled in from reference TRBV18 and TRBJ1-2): NAGVMQNPRHLVRRRGQEARLRCSPMKGHSHVYWYRQLPEEGLKFMVYLQKENIIDESGMPKERFSAEFPKEGPSILRIQQVVRGDSAAYFCASSPPPRVAYGYTFGSGTRLTVV.

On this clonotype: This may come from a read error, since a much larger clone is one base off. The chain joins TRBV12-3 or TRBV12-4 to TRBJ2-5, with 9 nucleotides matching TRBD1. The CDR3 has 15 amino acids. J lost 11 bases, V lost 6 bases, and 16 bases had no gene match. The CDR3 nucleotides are TGTGCCAGCAGAACCGGGACAGGGACCCACAATGAGCAGTACTTC. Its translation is CASRTGTGTHNEQYF.

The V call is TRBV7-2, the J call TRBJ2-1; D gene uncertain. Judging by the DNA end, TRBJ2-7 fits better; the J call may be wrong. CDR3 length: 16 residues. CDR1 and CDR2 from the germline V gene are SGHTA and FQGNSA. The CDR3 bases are TGTGCCAGCAGCTCTTCCGGGCCCTTACCCTACAATGAGCAGTACTTC. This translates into CASSSSGPLPYNEQYF.

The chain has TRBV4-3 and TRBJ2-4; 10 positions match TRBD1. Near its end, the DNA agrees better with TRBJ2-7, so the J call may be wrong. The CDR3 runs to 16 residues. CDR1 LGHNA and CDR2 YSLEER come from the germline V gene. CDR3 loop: CASSQRPGQGSYEQYF. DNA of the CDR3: TGCGCCAGCAGCCAGCGCCCGGGACAGGGGTCCTACGAGCAGTACTTC.

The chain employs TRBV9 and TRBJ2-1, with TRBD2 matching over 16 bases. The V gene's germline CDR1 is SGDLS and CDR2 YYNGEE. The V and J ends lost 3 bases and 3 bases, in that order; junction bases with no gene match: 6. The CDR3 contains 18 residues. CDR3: CASSAGLAGGRVYNEQFF. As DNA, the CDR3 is TGTGCCAGCAGCGCGGGACTAGCGGGGGGGCGTGTCTACAATGAGCAGTTCTTC.

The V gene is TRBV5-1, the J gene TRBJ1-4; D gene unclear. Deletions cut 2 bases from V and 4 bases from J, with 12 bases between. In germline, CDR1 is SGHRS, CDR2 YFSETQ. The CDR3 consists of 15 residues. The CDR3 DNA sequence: TGCGCCAGCAGCTTTGTCCGTGCGGGTAATGAAAAACTGTTTTTT. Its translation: CASSFVRAGNEKLFF.

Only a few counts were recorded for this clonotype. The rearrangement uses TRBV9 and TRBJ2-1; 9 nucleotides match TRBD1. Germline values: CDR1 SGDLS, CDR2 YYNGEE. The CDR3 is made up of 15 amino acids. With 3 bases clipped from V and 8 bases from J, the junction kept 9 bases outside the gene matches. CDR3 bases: TGTGCCAGCAGCGCACCGGGACAGGGAAGACATGAGCAGTTCTTC. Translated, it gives CASSAPGQGRHEQFF. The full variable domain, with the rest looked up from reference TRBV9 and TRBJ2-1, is DSGVTQTPKHLITATGQRVTLRCSPRSGDLSVYWYQQSLDQGLQFLIQYYNGEERAKGNILERFSAQQFPDLHSELNLSSLELGDSALYFCASSAPGQGRHEQFFGPGTRLTVL.

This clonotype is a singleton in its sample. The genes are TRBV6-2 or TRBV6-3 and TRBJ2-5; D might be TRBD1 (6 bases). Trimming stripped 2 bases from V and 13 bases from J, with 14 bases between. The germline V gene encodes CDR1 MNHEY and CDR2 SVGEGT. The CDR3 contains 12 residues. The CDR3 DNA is TGTGCCAGCAGTTACGAAGGGACAAGGGGGTACTTC. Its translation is CASSYEGTRGYF.

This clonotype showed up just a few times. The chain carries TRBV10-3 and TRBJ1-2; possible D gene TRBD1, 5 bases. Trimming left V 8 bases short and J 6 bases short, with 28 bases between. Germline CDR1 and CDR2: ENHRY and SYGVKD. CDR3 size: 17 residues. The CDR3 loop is CAIARSGEPGPPHGYTF. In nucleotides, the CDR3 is TGTGCCATCGCAAGATCGGGGGAACCGGGACCGCCGCATGGCTACACCTTC.

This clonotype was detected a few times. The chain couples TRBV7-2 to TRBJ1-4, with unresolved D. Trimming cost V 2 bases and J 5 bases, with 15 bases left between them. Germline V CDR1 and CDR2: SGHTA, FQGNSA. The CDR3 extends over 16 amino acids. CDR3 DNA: TGTGCCAGCAGCTTATCGTCTGCCGCCCCGAATGAAAAACTGTTTTTT. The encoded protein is CASSLSSAAPNEKLFF.

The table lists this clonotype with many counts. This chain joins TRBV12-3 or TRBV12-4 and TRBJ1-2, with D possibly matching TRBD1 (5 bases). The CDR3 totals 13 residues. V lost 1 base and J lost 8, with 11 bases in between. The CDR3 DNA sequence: TGTGCCAGCAGTTTAGGGGGCCTGCGCGGCTACACCTTC. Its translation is CASSLGGLRGYTF.

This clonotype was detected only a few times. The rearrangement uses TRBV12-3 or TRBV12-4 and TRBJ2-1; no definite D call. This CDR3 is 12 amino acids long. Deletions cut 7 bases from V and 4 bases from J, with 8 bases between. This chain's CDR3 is CASTLGYNEQFF. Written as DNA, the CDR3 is TGTGCCAGCACCCTGGGGTACAATGAGCAGTTCTTC.

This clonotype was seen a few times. Here the CDR3 DNA reads TGTGCCAGCAGTACTCCAGGGAGCCAGCCCCAGCATTTT. It specifies CASSTPGSQPQHF. The chain couples TRBV6-2 or TRBV6-3 to TRBJ1-5; D may be TRBD1 (5 bases). Trimming removed 5 bases from V and 7 bases from J, with 12 bases in between. Germline V gene sequence: CDR1 MNHEY, CDR2 SVGEGT. The CDR3 spans 13 residues.

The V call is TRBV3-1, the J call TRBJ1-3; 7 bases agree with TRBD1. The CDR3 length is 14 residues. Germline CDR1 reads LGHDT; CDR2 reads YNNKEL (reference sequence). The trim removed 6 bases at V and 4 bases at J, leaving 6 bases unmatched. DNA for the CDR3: TGTGCCAGCAGAGACGACAGGGCGGGAAACACCATATATTTT. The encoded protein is CASRDDRAGNTIYF.

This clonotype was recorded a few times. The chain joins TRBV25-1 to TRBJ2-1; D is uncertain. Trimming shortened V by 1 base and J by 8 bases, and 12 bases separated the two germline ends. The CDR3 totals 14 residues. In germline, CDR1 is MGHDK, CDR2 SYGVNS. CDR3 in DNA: TGTGCCAGCAGTGAATTGCTTACGAAGGATGAGCAGTTCTTC. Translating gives CASSELLTKDEQFF.

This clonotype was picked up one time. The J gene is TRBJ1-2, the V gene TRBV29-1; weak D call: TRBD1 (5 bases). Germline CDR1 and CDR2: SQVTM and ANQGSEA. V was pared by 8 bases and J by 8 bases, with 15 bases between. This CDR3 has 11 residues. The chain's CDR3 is CSIGTDAGYTF. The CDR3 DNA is TGCAGCATAGGGACGGACGCGGGCTACACCTTC.

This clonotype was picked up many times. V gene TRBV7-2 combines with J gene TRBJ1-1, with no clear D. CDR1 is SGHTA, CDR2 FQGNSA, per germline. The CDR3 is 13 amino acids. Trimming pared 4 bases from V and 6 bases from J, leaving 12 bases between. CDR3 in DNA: TGTGCCAGCAGCTCACAACTCGTCGCTGAAGCTTTCTTT. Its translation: CASSSQLVAEAFF.

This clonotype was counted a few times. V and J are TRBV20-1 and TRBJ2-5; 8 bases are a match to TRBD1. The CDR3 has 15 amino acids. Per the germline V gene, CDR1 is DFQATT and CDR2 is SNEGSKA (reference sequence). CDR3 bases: TGCAGGGTAATACATCCGGGGACAGGAGGAGAGACCCAGTACTTC. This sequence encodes CRVIHPGTGGETQYF.

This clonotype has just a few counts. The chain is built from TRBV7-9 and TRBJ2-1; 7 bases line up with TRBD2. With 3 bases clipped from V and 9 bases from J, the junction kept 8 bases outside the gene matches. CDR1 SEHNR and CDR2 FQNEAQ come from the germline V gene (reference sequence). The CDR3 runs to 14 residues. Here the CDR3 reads CASSFYGLVFEQFF. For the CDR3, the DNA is TGTGCCAGCAGCTTTTACGGACTAGTATTTGAGCAGTTCTTC.

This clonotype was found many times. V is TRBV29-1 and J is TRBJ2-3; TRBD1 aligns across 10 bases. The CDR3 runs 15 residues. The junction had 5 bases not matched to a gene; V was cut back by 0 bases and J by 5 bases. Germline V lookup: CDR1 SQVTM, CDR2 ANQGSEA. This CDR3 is CSVEETGTGVDTQYF. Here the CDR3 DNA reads TGCAGCGTTGAAGAGACCGGGACAGGGGTAGATACGCAGTATTTT.

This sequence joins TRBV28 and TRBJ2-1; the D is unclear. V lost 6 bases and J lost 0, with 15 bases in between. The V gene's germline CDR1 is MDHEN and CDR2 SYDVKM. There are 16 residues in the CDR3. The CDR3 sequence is CASRFYSQSSYNEQFF. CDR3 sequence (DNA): TGTGCCAGCAGGTTTTACAGTCAGAGCTCCTACAATGAGCAGTTCTTC.

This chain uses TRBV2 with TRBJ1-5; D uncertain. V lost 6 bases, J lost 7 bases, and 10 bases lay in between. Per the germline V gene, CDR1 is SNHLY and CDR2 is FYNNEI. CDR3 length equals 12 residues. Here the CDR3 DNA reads TGTGCCAGCAGATCCCACGGGCAGCCCCAGCATTTT. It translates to CASRSHGQPQHF.

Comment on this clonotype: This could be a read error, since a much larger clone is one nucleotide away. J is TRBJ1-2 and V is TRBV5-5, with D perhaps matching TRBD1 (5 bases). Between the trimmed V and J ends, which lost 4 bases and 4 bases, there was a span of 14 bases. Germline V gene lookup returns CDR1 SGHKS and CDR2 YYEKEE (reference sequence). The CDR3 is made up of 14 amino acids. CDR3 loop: CASSVAGQGYGYTF. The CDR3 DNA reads TGTGCCAGCAGCGTGGCAGGGCAAGGCTATGGCTACACCTTC.

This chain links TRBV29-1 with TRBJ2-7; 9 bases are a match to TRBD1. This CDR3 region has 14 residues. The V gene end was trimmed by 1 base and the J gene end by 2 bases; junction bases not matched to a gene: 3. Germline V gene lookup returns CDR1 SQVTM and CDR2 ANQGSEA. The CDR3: CSVEGQGETYEQYF. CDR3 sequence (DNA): TGCAGCGTTGAAGGACAGGGGGAGACCTACGAGCAGTACTTC.

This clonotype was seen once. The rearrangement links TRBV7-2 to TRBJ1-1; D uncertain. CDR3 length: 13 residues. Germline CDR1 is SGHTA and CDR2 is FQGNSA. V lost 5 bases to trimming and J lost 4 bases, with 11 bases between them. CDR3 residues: CASSPWLGTEAFF. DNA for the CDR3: TGTGCCAGCAGCCCCTGGCTGGGCACTGAAGCTTTCTTT.

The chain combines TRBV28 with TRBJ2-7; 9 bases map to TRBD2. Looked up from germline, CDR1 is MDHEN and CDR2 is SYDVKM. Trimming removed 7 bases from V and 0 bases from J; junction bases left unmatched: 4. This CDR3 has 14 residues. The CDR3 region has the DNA TGTGCCAGCACGACTAGCGGTTTCTCCTACGAGCAGTACTTC. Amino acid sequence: CASTTSGFSYEQYF.

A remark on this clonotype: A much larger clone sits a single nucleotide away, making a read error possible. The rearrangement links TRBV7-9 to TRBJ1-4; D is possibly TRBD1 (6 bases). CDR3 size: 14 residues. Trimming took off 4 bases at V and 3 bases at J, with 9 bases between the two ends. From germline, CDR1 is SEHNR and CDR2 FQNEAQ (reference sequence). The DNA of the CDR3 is TGTGCCAGCAGCTGTGGACAGTCTAATGAAAAACTGTTTTTT. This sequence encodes CASSCGQSNEKLFF.

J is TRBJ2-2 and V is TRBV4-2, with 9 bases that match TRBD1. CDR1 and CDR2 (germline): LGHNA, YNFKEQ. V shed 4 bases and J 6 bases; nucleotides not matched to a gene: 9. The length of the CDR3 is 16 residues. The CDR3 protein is CASSLNPGQGAGELFF. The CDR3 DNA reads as TGTGCCAGCAGCCTAAATCCGGGACAGGGCGCCGGGGAGCTGTTTTTT.